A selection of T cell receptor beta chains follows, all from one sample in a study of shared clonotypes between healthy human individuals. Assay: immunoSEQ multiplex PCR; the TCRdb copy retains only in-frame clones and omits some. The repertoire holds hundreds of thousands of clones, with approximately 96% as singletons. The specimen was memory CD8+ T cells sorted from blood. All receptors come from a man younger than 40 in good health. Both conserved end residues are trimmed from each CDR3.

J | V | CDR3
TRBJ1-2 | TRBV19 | ASSRQGSYGYT
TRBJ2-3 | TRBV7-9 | ASSPTGLAGPTDTQY
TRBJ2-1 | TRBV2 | ASSDRANEQF
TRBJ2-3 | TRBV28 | TRGSRSY
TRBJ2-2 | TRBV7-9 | ASSSPILDRSNTGELF
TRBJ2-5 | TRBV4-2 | ASSRGLSGVETQY
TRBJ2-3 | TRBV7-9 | ASSSPYGTGMPDTQY
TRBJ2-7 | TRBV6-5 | ASSTTRRSYEQY
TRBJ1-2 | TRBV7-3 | ASRDRDQGGYT
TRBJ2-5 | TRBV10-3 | AISAWAGGLLQETQY
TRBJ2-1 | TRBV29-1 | SVDYEQF
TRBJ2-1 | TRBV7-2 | ASSSPSGRGNEQF
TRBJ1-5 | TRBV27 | ASSFAPRLPQH
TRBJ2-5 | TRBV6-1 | ASSDVGGVWRETQY
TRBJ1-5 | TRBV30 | AWSRTGRQPQH
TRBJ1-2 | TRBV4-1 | ASSQTPGTGNYGYT
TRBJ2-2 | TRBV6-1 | ASRGLVRAGELF
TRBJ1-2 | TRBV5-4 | ASSLPGTAVYGYT
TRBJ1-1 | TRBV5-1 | ASSAGTNTEAF
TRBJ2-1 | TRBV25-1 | ASSEYGFGGSSYNEQF
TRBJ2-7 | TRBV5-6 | ASSFGPKDHEQY
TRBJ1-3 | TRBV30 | AWLEGAGNTIY
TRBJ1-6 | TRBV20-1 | SALPGPTLH
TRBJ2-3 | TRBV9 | ASSTRPSGMVTDTQY
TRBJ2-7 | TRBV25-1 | ASSITGDLEQY
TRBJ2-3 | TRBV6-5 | ASSYRTSGTNTQY
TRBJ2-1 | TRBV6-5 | ASSYDVVSYNEQF
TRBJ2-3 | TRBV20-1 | SASHSETQY
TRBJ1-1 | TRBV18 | ASSPLAGVGRDTEAF
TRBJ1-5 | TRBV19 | ASSIGDRAYSNQPQH
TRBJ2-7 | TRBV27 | ASSPPGLVHEQY